What follows are 29 T cell receptor beta chains derived from one specimen sequenced in a study of cytomegalovirus exposure and HLA in healthy donors (dated by TCRdb to 2015 to 2018). The method behind the library was the immunoSEQ multiplex PCR assay. For the multiplex PCR, a mixture combining 60 forward primers for TCR Vbeta segments and 13 reverse primers for TCR Jbeta segments was used. TCRdb retrieved this table from immuneACCESS and kept in-frame rearrangements only. Not all clones are present; in checked studies, unresolved V genes account for under half, and no reason is known for the remainder. A total of approximately 170,000 clones appear in this sample, 68% of them only once. The top ten hold roughly 2.7% of the sample. Sequencing was done on a sample of PBMCs. Source of these receptors: a woman aged 40 to 50 in good health and CMV-seropositive.

This clone was counted a few times. This chain links TRBV4-1 with TRBJ1-1; D gene ambiguous. Per the germline V gene, CDR1 is MGHRA and CDR2 is YSYEKL. The germline V and J ends were trimmed by 1 base and 3 bases, with 6 bases remaining between them. The CDR3 spans 13 residues. CDR3 nucleotide sequence: TGCGCCAGCAGCCAAGCTCTCTACACTGAAGCTTTCTTT. Encoded protein: CASSQALYTEAFF.

V usage is TRBV14 and J usage is TRBJ2-3, with TRBD2 matching over 8 bases. Germline V lookup: CDR1 SGHDN, CDR2 FVKESK. Trimming at V came to 5 bases and at J to 6 bases, leaving 13 bases not matched to a gene. This CDR3 spans 16 amino acids. The CDR3 loop reads CASSGLLSGGVDTQYF. CDR3 nucleotide sequence: TGTGCCAGCAGCGGTTTGCTGAGCGGGGGAGTGGATACGCAGTATTTT.

This chain joins TRBV2 and TRBJ1-5; 10 positions agree with TRBD1. Germline-derived CDR1 and CDR2 are SNHLY and FYNNEI. This CDR3 has 17 amino acids. J lost 5 bases, V lost 6 bases, and 13 bases had no gene match. This CDR3 reads CASSPKRTGGIDQPQHF. CDR3 DNA sequence: TGTGCCAGCAGCCCTAAACGGACAGGGGGGATCGATCAGCCCCAGCATTTT.

The rearrangement uses TRBV19 and TRBJ1-4; D call uncertain. This CDR3 region has 15 residues. Germline loops: CDR1 LNHDA, CDR2 SQIVND (reference sequence). With 1 base removed from V and 4 bases from J, the gap between germline ends came to 10 bases. The CDR3 spells CASSIGRTVNEKLFF. The CDR3 DNA follows: TGTGCCAGTAGTATAGGACGGACTGTTAATGAAAAACTGTTTTTT.

CDR3 loop: CASSLDRGDYGYTF. CDR3 nucleotide sequence: TGCGCCAGCAGCTTGGACAGGGGCGACTATGGCTACACCTTC. The V gene is TRBV5-1, the J gene TRBJ1-2, with 7 bases that match TRBD1. The trim removed 0 bases at V and 3 bases at J, leaving 2 bases unmatched. The CDR3 length is 14 residues. Germline V CDR1 and CDR2: SGHRS, YFSETQ. The full variable domain, in which reference TRBV5-1 and TRBJ1-2 provide the parts outside the CDR3, is KAGVTQTPRYLIKTRGQQVTLSCSPISGHRSVSWYQQTPGQGLQFLFEYFSETQRNKGNFPGRFSGRQFSNSRSEMNVSTLELGDSALYLCASSLDRGDYGYTFGSGTRLTVV.

The chain combines TRBV19 with TRBJ2-1, with TRBD2 matching over 7 bases. The V gene end was trimmed by 7 bases and the J gene end by 3 bases; junction bases not matched to a gene: 9. This CDR3 contains 15 residues. Germline V gene sequence: CDR1 LNHDA, CDR2 SQIVND (reference sequence). CDR3 bases: TGTGCCAGTACCCCGGGAGGTGATAGCTACAATGAGCAGTTCTTC. The encoded protein is CASTPGGDSYNEQFF.

The rearrangement links TRBV29-1 to TRBJ2-5; 9 bases line up with TRBD1. The J call is uncertain, as TRBJ2-7 better fits the DNA end. CDR1 is SQVTM and CDR2 is ANQGSEA in the germline V gene. CDR3 length: 14 amino acids. CDR3 in amino acids: CSVAGTGSSYEQYF. The CDR3 nucleotides are TGCAGCGTTGCAGGGACAGGGAGTTCCTACGAGCAGTACTTC.

This clone was counted a few times. The gene calls are TRBV15 and TRBJ1-3; 11 bases are shared with TRBD1. Per germline, CDR1 LNHNV and CDR2 YYDKDF (reference sequence). The CDR3 loop spans 15 amino acids. V shed 5 bases, J shed 2 bases, and the junction held 2 bases outside the gene matches. CDR3 sequence: CATSGGQGAGNTIYF. In nucleotides, the CDR3 is TGTGCCACCAGCGGGGGACAGGGGGCTGGAAACACCATATATTTT.

The chain joins TRBV7-9 to TRBJ2-1, with 7 bases aligning to TRBD2. Germline loops: CDR1 SEHNR, CDR2 FQNEAQ (reference sequence). V shed 3 bases, J shed 8 bases, and the junction held 4 bases outside the gene matches. This CDR3 has 13 amino acids. The CDR3 nucleotides read TGTGCCAGCAGCTTCCGGACTAGTGATGAGCAGTTCTTC. This encodes CASSFRTSDEQFF.

This clone has just a few counts. V usage is TRBV5-1 and J usage is TRBJ1-4, with D perhaps TRBD1 (5 bases). With 0 bases removed from V and 12 bases from J, the gap between germline ends came to 15 bases. Germline CDR1 and CDR2: SGHRS and YFSETQ. There are 14 residues in the CDR3. The CDR3 DNA follows: TGCGCCAGCAGCTTGGGGGGGGTGAGGAAAGAACTGTTTTTT. This gives the protein CASSLGGVRKELFF.

V gene TRBV4-1 combines with J gene TRBJ2-5; the D gene is possibly TRBD1 (6 bases). The J call may be wrong; the DNA end is better matched by TRBJ2-7. The V gene's germline CDR1 is MGHRA and CDR2 YSYEKL. The CDR3 sequence is 15 residues long. CDR3 nucleotide sequence: TGCGCCAGCAGCTTCGGCTTTACAGGGTTGAACGAGCAGTACTTC. It translates to CASSFGFTGLNEQYF.

This chain joins TRBV5-4 and TRBJ2-1; TRBD2 agrees at 16 bases. V was clipped by 4 bases and J by 1 base; unmatched bases: 8. Germline CDR1 reads SGHNT; CDR2 reads YYREEE (reference sequence). The CDR3 extends over 19 amino acids. CDR3 sequence reads: CASSGPGTSGRESYNEQFF. In DNA form, the CDR3 reads TGTGCCAGCAGCGGACCCGGGACTAGCGGGAGGGAGTCCTACAATGAGCAGTTCTTC.

The rearrangement links TRBV19 to TRBJ2-3; 8 positions agree with TRBD1. CDR3 length: 14 residues. In germline, CDR1 is LNHDA, CDR2 SQIVND (reference sequence). The V gene end was trimmed by 5 bases and the J gene end by 8 bases; junction bases not matched to a gene: 9. The CDR3 DNA is TGTGCCAGTAGTCCGTGGACAGGGAAGGGTACGCAGTATTTT. This translates into CASSPWTGKGTQYF.

In this sample, this clone turned up a few times. This sequence joins TRBV7-9 and TRBJ1-4; 7 nucleotides align to TRBD1. The CDR3 has 14 amino acids. Germline V gives CDR1 SEHNR, CDR2 FQNEAQ (reference sequence). V lost 1 base to trimming and J lost 7 bases; unmatched junction nucleotides: 3. CDR3: CASSLGGGLEKLFF. As DNA, the CDR3 is TGTGCCAGCAGCTTAGGAGGGGGCCTTGAAAAACTGTTTTTT. The whole variable domain, filled in from reference TRBV7-9 and TRBJ1-4, reads DTGVSQNPRHKITKRGQNVTFRCDPISEHNRLYWYRQTLGQGPEFLTYFQNEAQLEKSRLLSDRFSAERPKGSFSTLEIQRTEQGDSAMYLCASSLGGGLEKLFFGSGTQLSVL.

The V call is TRBV9, the J call TRBJ2-3; possible D gene TRBD2, 5 bases. This CDR3 is 16 amino acids long. Germline V gives CDR1 SGDLS, CDR2 YYNGEE. The V end lost 0 bases, the J end lost 0 bases, and 11 bases lay between the germline ends. This CDR3 reads CASSVVEGSSTDTQYF. The CDR3 DNA sequence: TGTGCCAGCAGCGTAGTAGAGGGATCTAGCACAGATACGCAGTATTTT. Full variable domain (rest looked up from reference TRBV9 and TRBJ2-3): DSGVTQTPKHLITATGQRVTLRCSPRSGDLSVYWYQQSLDQGLQFLIQYYNGEERAKGNILERFSAQQFPDLHSELNLSSLELGDSALYFCASSVVEGSSTDTQYFGPGTRLTVL.

This clone has a single count. V is TRBV9 and J is TRBJ2-3, with D perhaps matching TRBD2 (5 bases). Trimming removed 0 bases at V and 3 bases at J, with 17 bases between. Germline V gene data show CDR1 as SGDLS and CDR2 as YYNGEE. This CDR3 has 17 amino acids. Written as DNA, the CDR3 is TGTGCCAGCAGCGTAGAGGTTAGCCCAACGGGGACAGATACGCAGTATTTT. It specifies CASSVEVSPTGTDTQYF.

On this clone itself: This specimen includes other DNA sequences encoding the same CDR3. The rearrangement links TRBV6-6 to TRBJ1-2; 7 bases map to TRBD1. V lost 4 bases, J lost 0 bases, and 2 bases stayed unmatched. Germline-derived CDR1 and CDR2 are MNHNY and SVGAGI (reference sequence). The CDR3 is 14 residues long. The CDR3 region is CASSLDRTNYGYTF. The DNA of the CDR3 is TGTGCCAGCAGTTTGGACAGGACTAACTATGGCTACACCTTC.

Note on this clone: Sequence at one end of the junction differs from germline and may be a read error. CDR3 residues: CASSIGRVVYPF. The CDR3 DNA follows: TGTGCCAGTAGTATAGGCAGGGTTGTCTACCCCTTC. This chain uses TRBV19 with TRBJ1-2; TRBD1 is a possible D gene (5 bases). This CDR3 has 12 residues. Germline-derived CDR1 and CDR2 are LNHDA and SQIVND (reference sequence).

DNA for the CDR3: TGCGCCAGCAGCTCACAAGCAGGTTCTAATTCACCCCTCCACTTT. It yields the protein CASSSQAGSNSPLHF. The V gene is TRBV5-1, the J gene TRBJ1-6; D gene uncertain. Germline values: CDR1 SGHRS, CDR2 YFSETQ. This CDR3 has 15 residues. V lost 3 bases and J lost 6, with 13 bases in between.

This chain connects TRBV4-3 to TRBJ2-2; perhaps TRBD2 as D (6 bases). V lost 0 bases and J 4 bases, leaving 9 bases between the germline ends. Germline loops: CDR1 LGHNA, CDR2 YSLEER. The CDR3 sequence is 15 residues long. In DNA, the CDR3 is TGCGCCAGCAGCCAAGAGGGCGGGGCCACCGGGGAGCTGTTTTTT. Its translation is CASSQEGGATGELFF.

This clone was picked up a small number of times. CDR3 sequence reads: CASSFLAGSTGELFF. The CDR3 region has the DNA TGTGCCAGCAGTTTTCTAGCGGGATCCACCGGGGAGCTGTTTTTT. The rearrangement joins TRBV27 to TRBJ2-2; 9 bases agree with TRBD2. Trimming cost V 3 bases and J 4 bases; bases outside gene matches: 3. The CDR3 spans 15 residues. Germline lookup yields CDR1 MNHEY and CDR2 SMNVEV (reference sequence).

The chain recombines TRBV4-2 with TRBJ2-7; TRBD1 matches at 9 bases. The J segment lost 5 bases and the V segment lost 1 base, leaving 3 bases of the junction unmatched. Germline V gives CDR1 LGHNA, CDR2 YNFKEQ. This CDR3 spans 14 amino acids. The CDR3 region is CASSQGTGGNEQYF. The CDR3 DNA is TGTGCCAGCAGCCAAGGAACAGGGGGCAACGAGCAGTACTTC.

The gene calls are TRBV7-3 and TRBJ2-1, with 10 bases that match TRBD2. The CDR3 consists of 13 residues. Germline CDR1 and CDR2: SGHTA and FQGTGA. J gave up 8 bases and V 4 bases, and 2 bases lay outside the gene matches. CDR3 sequence: CASSSAGGDEQFF. DNA of the CDR3: TGTGCCAGCAGCTCAGCGGGAGGGGATGAGCAGTTCTTC.

The CDR3 DNA follows: TGCGCCAGCAGCATACAGGGGAAGGGGGCAACTAATGAAAAACTGTTTTTT. This codes for CASSIQGKGATNEKLFF. The chain has TRBV5-1 and TRBJ1-4, with 7 bases aligning to TRBD1. Per the germline V gene, CDR1 is SGHRS and CDR2 is YFSETQ. Trimming removed 4 bases from V and 0 bases from J; junction bases left unmatched: 9. There are 17 residues in the CDR3.

The chain uses TRBV7-2 and TRBJ1-5; D ambiguous. This CDR3 contains 13 residues. Germline CDR1 SGHTA, CDR2 FQGNSA. Trimming stripped 4 bases from V and 3 bases from J, with 7 bases between. DNA of the CDR3: TGTGCCAGCAGCTCTCAGTCCAATCAGCCCCAGCATTTT. Translation: CASSSQSNQPQHF.

This clone appeared a few times. Here the CDR3 DNA reads TGTGCCAGCAGCGTAATGAGCGGGGGGGCAAGCACCGGGGAGCTGTTTTTT. Translated: CASSVMSGGASTGELFF. The chain combines TRBV9 with TRBJ2-2; 10 positions match TRBD2. V trimming: 1 base; J trimming: 4 bases; junction bases outside the gene matches: 7. The CDR3 covers 17 residues. Germline V gene lookup returns CDR1 SGDLS and CDR2 YYNGEE.

This clone was recorded a few times. The chain links TRBV6-5 to TRBJ1-3; 8 nucleotides agree with TRBD1. Germline loops: CDR1 MNHEY, CDR2 SVGAGI. The CDR3 is made up of 15 amino acids. V lost 5 bases, J lost 3 bases, and 6 bases stayed unmatched. The CDR3 coding sequence is TGTGCCAGCAGTAAACGAGGACAGGGTGGAAACACCATATATTTT. Translation gives CASSKRGQGGNTIYF.

This clone was counted between two and nine times. This chain uses TRBV7-9 with TRBJ2-1; 7 nucleotides agree with TRBD1. The CDR3 extends over 14 amino acids. Unmatched junction bases numbered 1, after V lost 3 bases and J lost 2 bases. Germline CDR1 reads SEHNR; CDR2 reads FQNEAQ (reference sequence). The DNA of the CDR3 is TGTGCCAGCAGCTTGACAGGGCCCTACAATGAGCAGTTCTTC. Its protein is CASSLTGPYNEQFF.

The rearrangement links TRBV11-2 to TRBJ1-1; the D is unclear. The CDR3 spans 13 residues. Trimming stripped 0 bases from V and 5 bases from J, with 7 bases between. In germline, CDR1 is SGHAT, CDR2 FQNNGV. CDR3 nucleotide sequence: TGTGCCAGCAGCTTAGACGGAGAAACTGAAGCTTTCTTT. Translated, it gives CASSLDGETEAFF. The variable domain in full, with the rest retrieved from reference TRBV11-2 and TRBJ1-1, is EAGVAQSPRYKIIEKRQSVAFWCNPISGHATLYWYQQILGQGPKLLIQFQNNGVVDDSQLPKDRFSAERLKGVDSTLKIQPAKLEDSAVYLCASSLDGETEAFFGQGTRLTVV.